This T cell receptor (beta chain) came from a study of neoadjuvant anti-PD-1 for oral cavity cancer (dated by TCRdb to the early 2020s). Context from the whole study: Patients mostly received three to four biweekly doses of nivolumab at 3 mg/kg before curative-intent surgical resection. A fourth nivolumab dose was given around day 43 to patients without progression, and definitive surgical resection was performed in those patients on days 50-56. Under RECIST 1.1, a patient counted as a responder if showing complete response, partial response or stable disease, and as a non-responder if showing progression. There were roughly 11 patients in the parent correlative cohort, and the response rate was roughly 33%. The investigation overall reported the following: Greater tumor shrinkage was correlated with larger post-treatment sizes of preexisting intratumoral clones, suggesting that expansion of preexisting clones contributed to response. Higher pretreatment blood Treg/Th17 ratios correlated with higher pretreatment blood TCRbeta clonality and lower post-treatment tumor TCRbeta clonality. Only three patients per response group were included in the TCR analyses, and larger cohorts for validation were called for by the authors.

From the cysteine up to the phenylalanine, the CDR3 has a length of 13 residues. Here the CDR3 DNA is all that survives: 39 bases in frame from base 1. The germline V gene gives CDR1 as MDHEN and CDR2 as SYDVKM. A distance of 6 bases separates the germline ends of V and J, which lose 4 bases and 0 bases respectively. For survey sequencing of tumor libraries, mostly 4.5 to 5.5 ug of input genomic DNA was used, and two replicates were run per sample. The immunoSEQ hsTCRbeta kit was used to prepare TCRbeta libraries, following the manufacturer's instructions. Sequencing of the completed libraries took place using an Illumina NovaSeq 6000 S4 flow cell after they had been pooled to approximately 2.8 nM. Under the source paper's analysis protocol: The immunoSEQ Analyzer handled quality control and preprocessing of the raw data. The analysis was limited to productive rearrangements, and each clonotype was defined by a unique CDR3 amino acid sequence. Repertoire clonality was estimated as the Gini-Simpson index, computed with the R package tcR. Gini indices were compared with Student's t test, and associations with tumor size change were assessed by Pearson correlation. Imported from immuneACCESS, the table was reduced by TCRdb to in-frame sequences with V and J called. These copies leave out some clones; in studies compared against another copy, an unresolved V gene accounts for under half, and the cause of the remainder is not known. That table gives V, J and clone size, and the DNA gave D and trimming. The sample yields about 37,000 clones; about 36% were counted once. Of the sample, around 15% is held by the ten largest clones.

A note on this clone: The antigen it binds to is not known. No base qualities exist here, and no much larger clone lies one base off it.

The time point label for this specimen denotes: after neoadjuvant nivolumab, at surgical resection. Patients had been newly diagnosed with stage II-IVA oral cavity squamous cell carcinoma, and no prior systemic or radiation treatment had been given to the patients. The cohort was made up of patients with locally advanced, HPV-negative oral cavity squamous cell carcinoma. Samples came from a longitudinal correlative study of a single-arm phase II trial of neoadjuvant nivolumab in oral cavity squamous cell carcinoma. Subject-matched pre- and post-treatment PBMCs and tumors from three responders and three non-responders underwent genomic DNA-based TCRbeta sequencing. Genomic DNA was isolated from tumor tissue using the Maxwell RSC DNA from Tissue kit.

The origin of this receptor is a person between 35 and 79 years old with oral cavity squamous cell carcinoma. Specimen: tumor tissue, collected after nivolumab (anti-PD-1) treatment. This receptor chain uses TRBV28 and TRBJ1-1, with the D gene not confidently named. The CDR3 sequence is CASSSHMNTEAFF. The DNA sequence is TGTGCCAGCAGTTCGCACATGAACACTGAAGCTTTCTTT.